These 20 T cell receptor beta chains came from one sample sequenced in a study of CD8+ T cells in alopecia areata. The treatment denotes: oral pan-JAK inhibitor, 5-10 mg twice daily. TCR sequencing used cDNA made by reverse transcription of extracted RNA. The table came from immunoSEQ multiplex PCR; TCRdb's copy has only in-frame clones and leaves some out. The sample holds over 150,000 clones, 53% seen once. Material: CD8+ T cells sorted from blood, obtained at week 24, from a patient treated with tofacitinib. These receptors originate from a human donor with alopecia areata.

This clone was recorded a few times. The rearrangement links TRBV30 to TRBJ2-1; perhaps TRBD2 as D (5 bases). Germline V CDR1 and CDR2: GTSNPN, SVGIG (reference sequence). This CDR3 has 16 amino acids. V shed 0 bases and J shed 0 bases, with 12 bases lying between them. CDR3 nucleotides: TGTGCCTGGAGTGTAACCAGCGGACCCTCCTACAATGAGCAGTTCTTC. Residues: CAWSVTSGPSYNEQFF.

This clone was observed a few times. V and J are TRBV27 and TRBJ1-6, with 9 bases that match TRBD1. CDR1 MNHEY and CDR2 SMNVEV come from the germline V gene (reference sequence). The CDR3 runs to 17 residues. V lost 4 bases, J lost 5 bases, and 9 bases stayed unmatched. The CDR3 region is CASSSPGQGRHNSPLHF. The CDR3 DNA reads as TGTGCCAGCAGTTCGCCGGGACAGGGTAGACATAATTCACCCCTCCACTTT.

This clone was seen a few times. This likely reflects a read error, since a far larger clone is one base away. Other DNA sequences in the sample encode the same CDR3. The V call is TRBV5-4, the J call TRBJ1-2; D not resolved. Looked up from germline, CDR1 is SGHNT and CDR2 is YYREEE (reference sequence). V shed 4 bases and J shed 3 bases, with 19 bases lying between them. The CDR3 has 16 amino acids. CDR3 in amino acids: CASSQVSLATDYGYTF. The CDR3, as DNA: TGTGCCAGCAGCCAAGTTTCGCTAGCCACAGACTATGGCTACACCTTC.

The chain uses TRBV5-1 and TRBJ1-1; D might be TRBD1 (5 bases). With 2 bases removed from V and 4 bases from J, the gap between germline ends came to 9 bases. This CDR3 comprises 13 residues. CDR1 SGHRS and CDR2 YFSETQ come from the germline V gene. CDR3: CASSFRAGTEAFF. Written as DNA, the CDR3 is TGCGCCAGCAGCTTCAGGGCGGGCACTGAAGCTTTCTTT.

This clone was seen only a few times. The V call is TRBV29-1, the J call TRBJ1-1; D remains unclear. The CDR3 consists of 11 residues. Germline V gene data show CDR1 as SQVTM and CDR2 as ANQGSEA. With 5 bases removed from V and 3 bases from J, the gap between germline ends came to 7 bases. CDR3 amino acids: CSVRRDTEAFF. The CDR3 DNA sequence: TGCAGCGTTCGGAGGGACACTGAAGCTTTCTTT.

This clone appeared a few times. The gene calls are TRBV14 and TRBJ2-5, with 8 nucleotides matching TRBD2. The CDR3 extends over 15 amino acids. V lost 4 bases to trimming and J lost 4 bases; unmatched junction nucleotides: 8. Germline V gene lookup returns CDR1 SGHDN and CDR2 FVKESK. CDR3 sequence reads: CASSRSSSGVETQYF. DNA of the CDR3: TGTGCCAGCAGCCGGTCGAGTAGCGGGGTAGAGACCCAGTACTTC.

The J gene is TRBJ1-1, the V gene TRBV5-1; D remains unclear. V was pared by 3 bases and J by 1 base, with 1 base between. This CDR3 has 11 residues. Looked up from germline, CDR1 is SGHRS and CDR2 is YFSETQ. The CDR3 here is CASSSNTEAFF. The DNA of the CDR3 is TGCGCCAGCAGCTCGAACACTGAAGCTTTCTTT.

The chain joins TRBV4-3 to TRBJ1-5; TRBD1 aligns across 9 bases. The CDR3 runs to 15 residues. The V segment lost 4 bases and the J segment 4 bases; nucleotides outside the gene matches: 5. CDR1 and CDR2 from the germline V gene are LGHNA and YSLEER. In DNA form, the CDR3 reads TGCGCCAGCAGCCTCCAACAGGGGGCGAATCAGCCCCAGCATTTT. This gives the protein CASSLQQGANQPQHF.

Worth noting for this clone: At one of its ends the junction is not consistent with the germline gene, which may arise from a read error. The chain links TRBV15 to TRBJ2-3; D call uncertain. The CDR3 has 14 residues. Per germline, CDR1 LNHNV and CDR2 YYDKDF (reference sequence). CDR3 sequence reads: CATSGDANTDTQYF. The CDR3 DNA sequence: TGTGCCACCAGCGGAGACGCAAACACAGATACGCAGTATTTT.

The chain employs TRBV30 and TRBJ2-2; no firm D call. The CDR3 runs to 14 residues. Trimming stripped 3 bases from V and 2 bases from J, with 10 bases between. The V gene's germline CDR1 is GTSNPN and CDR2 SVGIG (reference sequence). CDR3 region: CAWRESPNTGELFF. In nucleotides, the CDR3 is TGTGCCTGGAGGGAAAGTCCAAACACCGGGGAGCTGTTTTTT.

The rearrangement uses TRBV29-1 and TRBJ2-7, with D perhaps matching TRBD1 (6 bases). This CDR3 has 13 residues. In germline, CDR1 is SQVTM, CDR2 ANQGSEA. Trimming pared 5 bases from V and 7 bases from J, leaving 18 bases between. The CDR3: CSVPAGASEEQYF. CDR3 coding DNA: TGCAGCGTTCCCGCAGGGGCTTCGGAGGAGCAGTACTTC.

CDR3: CASSDDYNEQFF. The DNA of the CDR3 is TGTGCCAGCAGCGACGACTACAATGAGCAGTTCTTC. The chain links TRBV7-9 to TRBJ2-1; D remains ambiguous. Germline V lookup: CDR1 SEHNR, CDR2 FQNEAQ (reference sequence). CDR3 length: 12 residues. Trimming removed 5 bases at V and 3 bases at J, with 5 bases between. Full variable domain (rest looked up from reference TRBV7-9 and TRBJ2-1): DTGVSQNPRHKITKRGQNVTFRCDPISEHNRLYWYRQTLGQGPEFLTYFQNEAQLEKSRLLSDRFSAERPKGSFSTLEIQRTEQGDSAMYLCASSDDYNEQFFGPGTRLTVL.

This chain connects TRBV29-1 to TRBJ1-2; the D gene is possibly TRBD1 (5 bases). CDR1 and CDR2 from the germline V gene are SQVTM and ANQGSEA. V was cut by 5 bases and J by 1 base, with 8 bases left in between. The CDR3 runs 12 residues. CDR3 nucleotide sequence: TGCAGCGTTCCGACAGATAACTATGGCTACACCTTC. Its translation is CSVPTDNYGYTF.

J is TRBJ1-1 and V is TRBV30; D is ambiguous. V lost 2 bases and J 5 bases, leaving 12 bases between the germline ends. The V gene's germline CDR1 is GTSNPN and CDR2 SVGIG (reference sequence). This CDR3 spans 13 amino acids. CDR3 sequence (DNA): TGTGCCTGGAGTCCGGTTCGACTAACTGAAGCTTTCTTT. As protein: CAWSPVRLTEAFF.

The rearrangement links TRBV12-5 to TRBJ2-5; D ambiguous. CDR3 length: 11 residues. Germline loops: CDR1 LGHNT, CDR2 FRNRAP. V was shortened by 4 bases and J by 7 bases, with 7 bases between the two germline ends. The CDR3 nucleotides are TGTGCTAGTGGTTCTTCAGGGACCCAGTACTTC. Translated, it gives CASGSSGTQYF.

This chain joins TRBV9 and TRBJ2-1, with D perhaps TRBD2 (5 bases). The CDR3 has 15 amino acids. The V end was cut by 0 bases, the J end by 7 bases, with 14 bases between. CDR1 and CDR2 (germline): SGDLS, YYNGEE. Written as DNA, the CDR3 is TGTGCCAGCAGCGTAGCGGACTCCCTACCAAATGAGCAGTTCTTC. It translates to CASSVADSLPNEQFF.

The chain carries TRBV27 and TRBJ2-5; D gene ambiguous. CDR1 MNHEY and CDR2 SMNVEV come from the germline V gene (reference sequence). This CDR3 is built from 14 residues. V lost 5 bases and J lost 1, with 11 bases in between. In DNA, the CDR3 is TGTGCCAGCAGTCTAAATAGCCTCCAAGAGACCCAGTACTTC. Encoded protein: CASSLNSLQETQYF.

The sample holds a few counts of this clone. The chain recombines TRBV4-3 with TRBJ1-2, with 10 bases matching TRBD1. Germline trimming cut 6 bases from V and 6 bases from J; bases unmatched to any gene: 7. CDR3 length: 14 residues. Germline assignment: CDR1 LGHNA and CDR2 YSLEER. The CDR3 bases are TGCGCCAGCAGACCTGACAGGGGGCGCGATGGCTACACCTTC. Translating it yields CASRPDRGRDGYTF.

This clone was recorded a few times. The CDR3 DNA reads TGTGCCAGCACCTTAGCGGGAGACACCGGGGAGCTGTTTTTT. Its protein is CASTLAGDTGELFF. The V gene is TRBV28, the J gene TRBJ2-2, with TRBD2 identical over 9 bases. Germline CDR1 is MDHEN and CDR2 is SYDVKM. Trimming at V came to 7 bases and at J to 3 bases, leaving 3 bases not matched to a gene. The length of the CDR3 is 14 residues.

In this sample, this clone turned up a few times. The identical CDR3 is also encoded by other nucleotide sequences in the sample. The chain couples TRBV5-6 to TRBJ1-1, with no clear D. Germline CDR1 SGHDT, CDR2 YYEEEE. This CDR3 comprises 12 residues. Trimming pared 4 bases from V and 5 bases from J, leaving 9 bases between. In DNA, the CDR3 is TGTGCCAGCAGCCAAGGAGGGACTGAAGCTTTCTTT. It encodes CASSQGGTEAFF.